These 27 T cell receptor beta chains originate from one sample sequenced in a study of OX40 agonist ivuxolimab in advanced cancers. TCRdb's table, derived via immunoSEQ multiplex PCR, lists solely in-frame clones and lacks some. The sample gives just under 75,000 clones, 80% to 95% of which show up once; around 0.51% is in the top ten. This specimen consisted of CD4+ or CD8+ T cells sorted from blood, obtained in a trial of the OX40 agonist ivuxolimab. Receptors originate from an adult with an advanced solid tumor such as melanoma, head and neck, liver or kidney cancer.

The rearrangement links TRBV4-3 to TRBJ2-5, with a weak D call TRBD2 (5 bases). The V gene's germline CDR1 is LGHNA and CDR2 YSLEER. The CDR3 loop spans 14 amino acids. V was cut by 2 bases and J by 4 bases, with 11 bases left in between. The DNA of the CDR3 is TGCGCCAGCAGCCAAAATCGGGGTTCAGAGACCCAGTACTTC. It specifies CASSQNRGSETQYF.

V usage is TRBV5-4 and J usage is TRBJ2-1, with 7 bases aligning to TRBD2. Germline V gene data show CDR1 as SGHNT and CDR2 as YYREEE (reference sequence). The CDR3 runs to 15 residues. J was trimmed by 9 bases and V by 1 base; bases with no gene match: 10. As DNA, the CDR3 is TGTGCCAGCAGCTTGTCGAGACTAGCTAGCTTTGAGCAGTTCTTC. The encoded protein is CASSLSRLASFEQFF.

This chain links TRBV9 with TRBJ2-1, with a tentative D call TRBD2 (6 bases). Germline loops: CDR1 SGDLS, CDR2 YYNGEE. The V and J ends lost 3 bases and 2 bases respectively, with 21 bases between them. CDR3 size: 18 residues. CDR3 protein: CASSGAPREAGTYNEQFF. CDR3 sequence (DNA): TGTGCCAGCAGCGGAGCCCCCCGAGAGGCGGGGACCTACAATGAGCAGTTCTTC.

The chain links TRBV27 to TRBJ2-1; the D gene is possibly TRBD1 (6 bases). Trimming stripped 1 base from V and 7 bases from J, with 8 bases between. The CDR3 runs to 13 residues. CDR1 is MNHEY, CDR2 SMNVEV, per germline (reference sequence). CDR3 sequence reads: CASSLWDKNEQFF. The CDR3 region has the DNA TGTGCCAGCAGTTTATGGGACAAAAATGAGCAGTTCTTC.

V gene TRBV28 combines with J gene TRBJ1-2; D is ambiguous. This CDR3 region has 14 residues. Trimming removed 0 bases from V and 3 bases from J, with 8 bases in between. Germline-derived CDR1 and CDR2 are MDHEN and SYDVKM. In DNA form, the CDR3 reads TGTGCCAGCAGTTTATGGGGAGGGCACTATGGCTACACCTTC. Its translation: CASSLWGGHYGYTF.

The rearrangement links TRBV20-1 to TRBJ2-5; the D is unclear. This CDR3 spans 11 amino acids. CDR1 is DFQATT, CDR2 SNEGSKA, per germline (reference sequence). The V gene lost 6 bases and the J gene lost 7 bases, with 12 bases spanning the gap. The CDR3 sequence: CSAPGPRTQYF. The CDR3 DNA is TGCAGTGCACCCGGGCCCCGGACCCAGTACTTC.

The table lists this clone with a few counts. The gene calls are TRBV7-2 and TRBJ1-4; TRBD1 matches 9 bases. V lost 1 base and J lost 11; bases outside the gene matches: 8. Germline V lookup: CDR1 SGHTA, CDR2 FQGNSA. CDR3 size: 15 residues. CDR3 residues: CASSLGERDREKLFF. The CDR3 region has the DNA TGTGCCAGCAGCTTAGGCGAAAGGGACAGGGAGAAACTGTTTTTT.

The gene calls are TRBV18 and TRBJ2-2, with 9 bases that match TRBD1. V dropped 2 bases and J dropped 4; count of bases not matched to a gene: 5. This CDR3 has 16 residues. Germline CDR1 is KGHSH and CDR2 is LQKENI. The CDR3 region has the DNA TGTGCCAGCTCACCAGCTGAGACAGGGGGCACCGGGGAGCTGTTTTTT. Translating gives CASSPAETGGTGELFF.

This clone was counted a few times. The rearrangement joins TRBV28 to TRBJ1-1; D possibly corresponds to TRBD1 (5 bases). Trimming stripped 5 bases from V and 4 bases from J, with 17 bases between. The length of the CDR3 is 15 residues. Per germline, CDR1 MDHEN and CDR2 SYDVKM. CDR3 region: CASSRTGTLGTEAFF. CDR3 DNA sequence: TGTGCCAGCAGTCGCACCGGGACTCTTGGCACTGAAGCTTTCTTT.

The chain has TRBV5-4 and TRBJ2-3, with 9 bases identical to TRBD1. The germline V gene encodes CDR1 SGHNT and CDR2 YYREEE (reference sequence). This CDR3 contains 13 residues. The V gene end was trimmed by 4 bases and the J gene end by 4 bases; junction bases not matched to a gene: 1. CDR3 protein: CASSRDRADTQYF. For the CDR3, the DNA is TGTGCCAGCAGCCGGGACAGGGCAGATACGCAGTATTTT.

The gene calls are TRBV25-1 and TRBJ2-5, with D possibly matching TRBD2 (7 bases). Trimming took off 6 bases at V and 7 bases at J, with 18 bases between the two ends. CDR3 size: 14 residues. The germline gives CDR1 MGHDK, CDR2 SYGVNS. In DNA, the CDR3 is TGTGCCAGCAGCCTTAGGGGGGGTTTAGGGACCCAGTACTTC. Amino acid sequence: CASSLRGGLGTQYF.

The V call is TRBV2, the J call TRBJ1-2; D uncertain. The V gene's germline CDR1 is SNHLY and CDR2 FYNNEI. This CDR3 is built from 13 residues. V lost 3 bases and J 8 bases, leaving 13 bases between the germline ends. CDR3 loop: CASSDSLFEGYTF. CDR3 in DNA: TGTGCCAGCAGTGATTCATTGTTTGAAGGCTACACCTTC.

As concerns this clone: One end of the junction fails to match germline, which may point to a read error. The CDR3: CASSLEFGDTQYF. For the CDR3, the DNA is TGTGCTAGCAGCTTAGAATTCGGTGATACGCAGTATTTT. The V gene is TRBV7-7, the J gene TRBJ2-3; no definite D call. This CDR3 is built from 13 residues. The germline V gene encodes CDR1 SSHAT and CDR2 FNYEAQ (reference sequence).

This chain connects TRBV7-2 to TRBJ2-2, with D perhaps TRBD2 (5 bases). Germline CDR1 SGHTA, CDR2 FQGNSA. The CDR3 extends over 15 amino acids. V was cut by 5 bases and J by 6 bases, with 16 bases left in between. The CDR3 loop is CASSRRRVDAGELFF. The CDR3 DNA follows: TGTGCCAGCAGCCGACGGCGGGTGGACGCCGGGGAGCTGTTTTTT.

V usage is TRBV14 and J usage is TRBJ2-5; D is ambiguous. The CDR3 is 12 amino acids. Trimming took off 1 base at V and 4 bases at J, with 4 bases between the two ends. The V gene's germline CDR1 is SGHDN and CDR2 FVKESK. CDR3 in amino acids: CASSQGLETQYF. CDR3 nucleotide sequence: TGTGCCAGCAGCCAAGGCTTAGAGACCCAGTACTTC.

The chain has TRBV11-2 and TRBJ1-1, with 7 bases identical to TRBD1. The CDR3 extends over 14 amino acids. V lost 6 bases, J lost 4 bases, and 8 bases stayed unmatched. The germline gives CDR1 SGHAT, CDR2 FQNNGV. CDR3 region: CASRQDRVTTEAFF. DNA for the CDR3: TGTGCCAGCAGACAAGACAGGGTGACCACTGAAGCTTTCTTT.

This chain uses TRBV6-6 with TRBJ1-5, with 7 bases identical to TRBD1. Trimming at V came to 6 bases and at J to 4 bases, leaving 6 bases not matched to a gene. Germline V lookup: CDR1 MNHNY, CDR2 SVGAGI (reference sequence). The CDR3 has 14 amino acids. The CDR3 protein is CASSRGQENQPQHF. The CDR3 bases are TGTGCCAGCAGCCGCGGACAGGAAAATCAGCCCCAGCATTTT.

The CDR3, as DNA: TGTGCCAGTAGTTGCGGACAGGGGCAAACGTCTTTTTGCCCTGAAGCTTTCTTT. Translated: CASSCGQGQTSFCPEAFF. V is TRBV19 and J is TRBJ1-1; 9 bases are shared with TRBD1. The CDR3 runs 18 residues. Germline trimming cut 5 bases from V and 6 bases from J; bases unmatched to any gene: 19. The V gene's germline CDR1 is LNHDA and CDR2 SQIVND (reference sequence).

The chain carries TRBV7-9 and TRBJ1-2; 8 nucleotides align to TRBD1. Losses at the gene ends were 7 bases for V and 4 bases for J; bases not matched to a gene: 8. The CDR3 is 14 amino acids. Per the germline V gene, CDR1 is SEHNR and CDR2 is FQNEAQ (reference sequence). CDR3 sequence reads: CASISDREVYGYTF. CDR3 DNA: TGTGCCAGCATCTCGGACAGGGAAGTCTATGGCTACACCTTC.

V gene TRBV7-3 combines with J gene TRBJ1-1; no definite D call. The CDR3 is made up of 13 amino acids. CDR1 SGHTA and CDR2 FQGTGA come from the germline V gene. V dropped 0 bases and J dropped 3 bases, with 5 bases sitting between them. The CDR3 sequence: CASSLTADTEAFF. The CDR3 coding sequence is TGTGCCAGCAGCTTAACTGCTGACACTGAAGCTTTCTTT. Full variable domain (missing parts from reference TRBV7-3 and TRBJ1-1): GAGVSQTPSNKVTEKGKYVELRCDPISGHTALYWYRQSLGQGPEFLIYFQGTGAADDSGLPNDRFFAVRPEGSVSTLKIQRTERGDSAVYLCASSLTADTEAFFGQGTRLTVV.

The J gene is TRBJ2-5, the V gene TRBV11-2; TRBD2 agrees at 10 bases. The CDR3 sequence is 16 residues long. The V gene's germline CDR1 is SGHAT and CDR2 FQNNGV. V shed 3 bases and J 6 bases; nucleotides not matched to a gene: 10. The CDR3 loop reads CASSLALAGVKKTQYF. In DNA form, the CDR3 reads TGTGCCAGCAGCTTGGCTCTAGCGGGAGTTAAAAAGACCCAGTACTTC.

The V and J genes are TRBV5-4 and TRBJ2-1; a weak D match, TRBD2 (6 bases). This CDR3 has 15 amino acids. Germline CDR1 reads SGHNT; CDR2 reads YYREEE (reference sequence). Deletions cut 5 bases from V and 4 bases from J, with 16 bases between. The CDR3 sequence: CASSSTGGLYNEQFF. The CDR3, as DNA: TGTGCCAGCAGTTCGACTGGGGGACTTTACAATGAGCAGTTCTTC.

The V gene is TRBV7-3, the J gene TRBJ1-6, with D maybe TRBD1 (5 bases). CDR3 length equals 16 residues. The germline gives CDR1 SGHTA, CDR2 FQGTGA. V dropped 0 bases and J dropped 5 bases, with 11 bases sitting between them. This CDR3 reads CASSLTGQGNNSPLHF. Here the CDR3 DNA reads TGTGCCAGCAGCTTAACGGGGCAAGGAAATAATTCACCCCTCCACTTT.

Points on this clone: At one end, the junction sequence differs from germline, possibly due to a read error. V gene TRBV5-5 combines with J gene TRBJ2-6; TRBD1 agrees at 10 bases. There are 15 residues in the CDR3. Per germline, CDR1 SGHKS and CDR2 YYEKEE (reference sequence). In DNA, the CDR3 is TGTGCCAGCAGCACCCAAGGACAGGGGGACAACGTCCTGACTTTC. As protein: CASSTQGQGDNVLTF.

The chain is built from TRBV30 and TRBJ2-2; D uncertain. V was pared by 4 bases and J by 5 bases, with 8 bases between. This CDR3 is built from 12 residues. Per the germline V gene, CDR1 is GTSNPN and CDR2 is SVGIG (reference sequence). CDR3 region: CAWNLRTGELFF. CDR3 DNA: TGTGCCTGGAACCTGCGGACCGGGGAGCTGTTTTTT.

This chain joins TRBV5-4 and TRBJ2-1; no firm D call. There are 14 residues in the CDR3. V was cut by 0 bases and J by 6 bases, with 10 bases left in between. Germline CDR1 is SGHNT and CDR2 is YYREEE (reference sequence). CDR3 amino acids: CASSLEVSSNEQFF. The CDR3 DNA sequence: TGTGCCAGCAGCTTGGAGGTTAGCAGCAATGAGCAGTTCTTC.

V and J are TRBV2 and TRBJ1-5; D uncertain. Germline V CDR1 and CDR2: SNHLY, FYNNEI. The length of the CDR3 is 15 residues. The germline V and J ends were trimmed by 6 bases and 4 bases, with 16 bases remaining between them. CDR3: CASSRRDGRNQPQHF. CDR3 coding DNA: TGTGCCAGCAGCCGACGTGACGGGAGAAATCAGCCCCAGCATTTT.